Listed below are T cell receptor beta chains from one sample, sequenced in a study of blood T cell repertoires in COVID-19. TCRdb's table, derived via immunoSEQ multiplex PCR, lists solely in-frame clones and lacks some. The sample lists some 70,000 clones; around 83% were seen once. The sequenced sample consisted of peripheral blood. Receptors originate from a man aged 50-60 years with active COVID-19. Each CDR3 is given with its conserved first and last residue. D genes are given only for firm matches. Size is omitted from some rows. Given values are once, few, many or a class for expanded clones.

v_call: TRBV19
clone_size: -
j_call: TRBJ1-5
d_call: -
cdr3_nt: TGTGCCAGTAGTCCAAAAACAGGGTTTGGCAATCAGCCCCAGCATTTT
cdr3_aa: CASSPKTGFGNQPQHF

v_call: TRBV5-1
clone_size: -
j_call: TRBJ2-3
d_call: -
cdr3_nt: TGCGCCAGCAGCTTGCCCTTAGCAGATACGCAGTATTTT
cdr3_aa: CASSLPLADTQYF

v_call: TRBV5-4
clone_size: -
j_call: TRBJ2-1
d_call: TRBD1
cdr3_nt: TGTGCCAGCAGCCAGCGGGGGACAGGGGCGAACCGTGAGCAGTTCTTC
cdr3_aa: CASSQRGTGANREQFF

v_call: TRBV4-1
clone_size: -
j_call: TRBJ2-2
d_call: -
cdr3_nt: TGCGCCAGCAGCCCCTCTGCGGGAAACACCGGGGAGCTGTTTTTT
cdr3_aa: CASSPSAGNTGELFF

v_call: TRBV29-1
clone_size: -
j_call: TRBJ2-1
d_call: -
cdr3_nt: TGCAGCGTTGAGGGGACGGGGAGGAACTACAATGAGCAGTTCTTC
cdr3_aa: CSVEGTGRNYNEQFF

v_call: TRBV9
clone_size: -
j_call: TRBJ1-1
d_call: TRBD1
cdr3_nt: TGTGCCAGCAGCCCTACCACAGGGGCCACTGAAGCTTTCTTT
cdr3_aa: CASSPTTGATEAFF

v_call: TRBV29-1
clone_size: -
j_call: TRBJ1-2
d_call: TRBD1
cdr3_nt: TGCAGCGTGTCGCCGGGACAGGGGGAAGCGAGTGGCTACACCTTC
cdr3_aa: CSVSPGQGEASGYTF

v_call: TRBV6-1
clone_size: -
j_call: TRBJ1-6
d_call: -
cdr3_nt: TGTGCCAGCAGTGAACCCAACAGGGTCTCACCCCTCCACTTT
cdr3_aa: CASSEPNRVSPLHF

v_call: TRBV7-2
clone_size: -
j_call: TRBJ1-2
d_call: -
cdr3_nt: TGTGCCAGCAGCTTAGATCCCGGGACACCAATAAACTATGGCTACACCTTC
cdr3_aa: CASSLDPGTPINYGYTF

v_call: TRBV7-8
clone_size: few
j_call: TRBJ1-2
d_call: -
cdr3_nt: TGTGCCAGCAGCTTTAACCGACAAAGCTATGGCTACACCTTC
cdr3_aa: CASSFNRQSYGYTF

v_call: TRBV19
clone_size: -
j_call: TRBJ1-5
d_call: -
cdr3_nt: TGTGCCAGTAGTATCAGAGGTCAGCCCCAGCATTTT
cdr3_aa: CASSIRGQPQHF

v_call: TRBV3-1/TRBV3-2
clone_size: -
j_call: TRBJ1-4
d_call: -
cdr3_nt: TGTGCCAGCAGCCAATATTTGACGGGGGTAGAAAAACTGTTTTTT
cdr3_aa: CASSQYLTGVEKLFF

v_call: TRBV5-4
clone_size: -
j_call: TRBJ2-3
d_call: -
cdr3_nt: TGTGCCAGCAGCTTAAAGCTGAGTAGCACAGATACGCAGTATTTT
cdr3_aa: CASSLKLSSTDTQYF

v_call: TRBV19
clone_size: -
j_call: TRBJ2-5
d_call: -
cdr3_nt: TGTGCCAGTAGTATAGATCTTGGCAACCAAGAGACCCAGTACTTC
cdr3_aa: CASSIDLGNQETQYF

v_call: TRBV19
clone_size: -
j_call: TRBJ2-1
d_call: TRBD2
cdr3_nt: TGTGCCAGTACGGAGCGGGGGGGGATCTCCTCCTACAATGAGCAGTTCTTC
cdr3_aa: CASTERGGISSYNEQFF

v_call: TRBV6-2/TRBV6-3
clone_size: -
j_call: TRBJ2-2
d_call: -
cdr3_nt: TGTGCCAGCAGTTGGGGCCGGCCTGGCACCGGGGAGCTGTTTTTT
cdr3_aa: CASSWGRPGTGELFF

v_call: TRBV12-5
clone_size: -
j_call: TRBJ2-5
d_call: TRBD1
cdr3_nt: TGTGCTAGTGGTGTTACAGGGGACCCCCAAGAGACCCAGTACTTC
cdr3_aa: CASGVTGDPQETQYF

v_call: TRBV30
clone_size: -
j_call: TRBJ2-1
d_call: -
cdr3_nt: TGTGCCTGTGTCTCGGGTTACTCCTACAATGAGCAGTTCTTC
cdr3_aa: CACVSGYSYNEQFF

v_call: TRBV7-7
clone_size: few
j_call: TRBJ2-2
d_call: TRBD2
cdr3_nt: TGTGCCAGCAGCCGACTCGGGACTAGCGGAACAAACACCGGGGAGCTGTTTTTT
cdr3_aa: CASSRLGTSGTNTGELFF

v_call: TRBV19
clone_size: -
j_call: TRBJ1-6
d_call: -
cdr3_nt: TGTGCCAGTAGTCTTTCTGGACAGAACTCCTATAATTCACCCCTCCACTTT
cdr3_aa: CASSLSGQNSYNSPLHF

v_call: TRBV18
clone_size: once
j_call: TRBJ2-1
d_call: TRBD2
cdr3_nt: TGTGCCAGCTCACCAAGGGCTAGCGGGTGGCGTACAGATGAGCAGTTCTTC
cdr3_aa: CASSPRASGWRTDEQFF

v_call: TRBV15
clone_size: -
j_call: TRBJ1-5
d_call: TRBD1
cdr3_nt: TGTGCCACCAGCCGGGACAGACATAGCAATCAGCCCCAGCATTTT
cdr3_aa: CATSRDRHSNQPQHF

v_call: TRBV3-1/TRBV3-2
clone_size: -
j_call: TRBJ2-7
d_call: -
cdr3_nt: TGTGCCAGCAGCCAAGACCCCAGGTTAGGCGAGCAGTACTTC
cdr3_aa: CASSQDPRLGEQYF

v_call: TRBV15
clone_size: -
j_call: TRBJ2-7
d_call: TRBD1
cdr3_nt: TGTGCCACCAGCAGAGAGGGGACAGGGTACGAGCAGTACTTC
cdr3_aa: CATSREGTGYEQYF

v_call: TRBV20-1
clone_size: -
j_call: TRBJ1-1
d_call: -
cdr3_nt: TGCAGTGCCTCAGGCACTGAAGCTTTCTTT
cdr3_aa: CSASGTEAFF

v_call: TRBV19
clone_size: once
j_call: TRBJ1-5
d_call: TRBD1
cdr3_nt: TGTGCCAGCTCTTCAGCCCCGACAGGGGGTAGGCAGCCCCAGCATTTT
cdr3_aa: CASSSAPTGGRQPQHF

v_call: TRBV6-5
clone_size: once
j_call: TRBJ2-1
d_call: TRBD2
cdr3_nt: TGTGCCAGCAGACAAGGACTAGCGGGGTCCGGTGAGCAGTTCTTC
cdr3_aa: CASRQGLAGSGEQFF

v_call: TRBV11-3
clone_size: -
j_call: TRBJ1-1
d_call: TRBD1
cdr3_nt: TGTGCCAGCAGCTCGGACAGGGGTCGGGCTGAAGCTTTCTTT
cdr3_aa: CASSSDRGRAEAFF

v_call: TRBV5-6
clone_size: -
j_call: TRBJ2-1
d_call: TRBD2
cdr3_nt: TGTGCCAGCAGCTTGGGCGGGAGCTACAATGAGCAGTTCTTC
cdr3_aa: CASSLGGSYNEQFF

v_call: TRBV2
clone_size: few
j_call: TRBJ1-1
d_call: -
cdr3_nt: TGTGCCAGCAAACGGACAGAGAACACTGAAGCTTTCTTT
cdr3_aa: CASKRTENTEAFF

v_call: TRBV7-2
clone_size: -
j_call: TRBJ2-5
d_call: -
cdr3_nt: TGTGCCAGCAGCTTTGGGAGCCAAGAGACCCAGTACTTC
cdr3_aa: CASSFGSQETQYF

v_call: TRBV12-5
clone_size: -
j_call: TRBJ1-6
d_call: -
cdr3_nt: TGTGCTAGTGCCACAACAGAGAGCCAGGCGAATTCACCCCTCCACTTT
cdr3_aa: CASATTESQANSPLHF